The clone carrying this T cell receptor beta chain appeared many times. The antigen remains undetermined. CDR3 length: 16 residues. Per germline, CDR1 SGHRS and CDR2 YFSETQ. After removal of 4 bases from V and 2 bases from J, the junction contained 8 bases not matched to a gene. The data stem from a study of CD8 T cells in ankylosing spondylitis. Study conclusions and caveats: Researchers reportedly found disease-linked clones significantly enriched in matched ankylosing spondylitis synovial fluid. Clones that were linked to disease were CD8+ and were relatively rare in peripheral blood. Blood of patients with ankylosing spondylitis appeared to be characterized by a TCR beta motif of roughly eight highly homologous variants. Earlier reports found some motif variants in synovial fluid and blood in reactive arthritis.

TCR beta libraries were made by quantitative 5'-RACE with molecular barcodes. From the 5' RACE reads, TCRdb called clonotypes with MiXCR, one entry per CDR3 protein. The repertoire holds some 800,000 distinct CDR3 sequences, with roughly 12% as singletons. What was sequenced was blood, either unsorted or a sorted T cell fraction (not recorded which). The chain combines TRBV5-1 with TRBJ2-1; 8 bases match TRBD2. This receptor was taken from a male donor with ankylosing spondylitis. This CDR3 is CASSQNLAGPYNEQFF. The CDR3, as DNA: TGCGCCAGCAGCCAGAATCTAGCGGGCCCCTACAATGAGCAGTTCTTC.